This entry lists 11 T cell receptor beta chains sequenced from one sample in a study of type 1 and type 2 diabetes patients. Amplification started from genomic DNA. Multiplex PCR with 30 forward and 13 reverse primers amplified the TCR beta CDR3. TCRdb reprocessed the multiplex PCR reads with MiXCR, giving one entry per CDR3 protein. The sample lists some 250,000 distinct CDR3 sequences, around 47% occurring once. Input material: peripheral blood mononuclear cells (PBMCs). Source of these receptors: a man aged 18 to 29 with type 2 diabetes.

The V and J genes are TRBV9 and TRBJ2-5; D might be TRBD2 (5 bases). Germline V gives CDR1 SGDLS, CDR2 YYNGEE. This CDR3 spans 15 amino acids. Trimming removed 4 bases at V and 4 bases at J, with 17 bases between. The CDR3 coding sequence is TGTGCCAGCAGCCCCTCCGCCGGGAAAGGAGAGACCCAGTACTTC. It is translated as CASSPSAGKGETQYF.

This clonotype showed up just a few times. This sequence joins TRBV15 and TRBJ1-6; no reliable D call. Per germline, CDR1 LNHNV and CDR2 YYDKDF (reference sequence). V dropped 6 bases and J dropped 9 bases, with 18 bases sitting between them. There are 15 residues in the CDR3. Here the CDR3 DNA reads TGTGCCACCAGTCCCGTTAGTGACGCTACTTCACCCCTCCACTTT. Translating it yields CATSPVSDATSPLHF.

The chain joins TRBV7-6 to TRBJ2-3; D is unclear. From germline, CDR1 is SGHVS and CDR2 FNYEAQ. V was cut by 5 bases and J by 0 bases, with 12 bases left in between. The CDR3 is made up of 15 amino acids. CDR3 sequence (DNA): TGTGCCAGCAGCCAGGCCATCCCTAGCACAGATACGCAGTATTTT. Translation: CASSQAIPSTDTQYF.

In regard to this clonotype: A junction boundary mismatches the germline segment, possibly from a read error. The chain carries TRBV5-1 and TRBJ1-1, with D perhaps TRBD1 (5 bases). This CDR3 comprises 13 residues. Germline assignment: CDR1 SGHRS and CDR2 YFSETQ. CDR3 loop: CASSERRDLQAFF. CDR3 coding DNA: TGTGCCAGCAGTGAGCGCAGGGACCTTCAAGCTTTCTTT.

The chain is built from TRBV7-9 and TRBJ2-7; no clear D. The CDR3 contains 13 residues. Trimming cost V 4 bases and J 2 bases, with 9 bases left between them. Germline assignment: CDR1 SEHNR and CDR2 FQNEAQ (reference sequence). The CDR3 loop reads CASSYGRAYEQYF. The DNA for the CDR3 is TGTGCCAGCAGCTACGGTAGGGCCTACGAGCAGTACTTC.

This rearrangement joins TRBV27 to TRBJ2-3, with 9 bases lining up with TRBD2. Trimming removed 5 bases from V and 0 bases from J; junction bases left unmatched: 6. This CDR3 region has 16 residues. Germline-derived CDR1 and CDR2 are MNHEY and SMNVEV (reference sequence). CDR3 in amino acids: CASSRHLAGSTDTQYF. The CDR3 DNA is TGTGCCAGCAGTCGCCATCTAGCGGGAAGCACAGATACGCAGTATTTT.

This clonotype was observed a handful of times. This chain uses TRBV30 with TRBJ2-7, with TRBD1 as a possible D gene (6 bases). V shed 5 bases and J shed 6 bases, with 17 bases lying between them. In germline, CDR1 is GTSNPN, CDR2 SVGIG (reference sequence). The CDR3 runs 13 residues. DNA for the CDR3: TGTGCCTGGGGTGCTCTCAGGGGTCGCGAGCAGTACTTC. It encodes CAWGALRGREQYF.

For the CDR3, the DNA is TGTGCCAGCAGTCTACAGGGCGCCCGGTGGGACGAGCAGTACTTC. Translating it yields CASSLQGARWDEQYF. The J gene is TRBJ2-7, the V gene TRBV2, with D perhaps TRBD1 (6 bases). CDR1 is SNHLY and CDR2 is FYNNEI in the germline V gene. The CDR3 runs 15 residues. Trimming removed 5 bases from V and 5 bases from J, with 19 bases in between.

V is TRBV20-1 and J is TRBJ1-5, with D possibly TRBD1 on 6 matching bases. This CDR3 is built from 14 residues. Deletions cut 3 bases from V and 5 bases from J, with 14 bases between. CDR1 is DFQATT, CDR2 SNEGSKA, per germline (reference sequence). The CDR3 DNA sequence: TGCAGTGCTAGGGCAGGGGCCGAGCATCAGCCCCAGCATTTT. Its translation: CSARAGAEHQPQHF.

This clonotype has just a few counts. The V gene is TRBV11-2, the J gene TRBJ2-7; tentatively, D is TRBD2 (5 bases). The CDR3 contains 12 residues. The V end lost 8 bases, the J end lost 3 bases, and 11 bases lay between the germline ends. In germline, CDR1 is SGHAT, CDR2 FQNNGV. This chain's CDR3 is CASSWEHYEQYF. The CDR3 DNA reads TGTGCCAGCTCCTGGGAGCACTACGAGCAGTACTTC.

This rearrangement joins TRBV30 to TRBJ2-7; D might be TRBD1 or TRBD2, each matching 5 bases. Looked up from germline, CDR1 is GTSNPN and CDR2 is SVGIG (reference sequence). The length of the CDR3 is 15 residues. V was shortened by 8 bases and J by 7 bases, with 27 bases between the two germline ends. The CDR3 coding sequence is TGTGCCAGCAGCCCGTCGGGACCGACCATGGGGGAGCAGTACTTC. It codes for CASSPSGPTMGEQYF.